This TCR beta chain came from a study of cytomegalovirus exposure and HLA in healthy donors. General study findings and limits: Roughly uniform sequencing depth across donors was assumed, possibly incorrectly.

Germline V CDR1 and CDR2: SGHVS, FNYEAQ. V was pared by 7 bases and J by 6 bases, with 12 bases between. CDR3 length: 13 amino acids. The PCR was carried out with 60 Vbeta primers and 13 Jbeta primers. The assay was immunoSEQ multiplex PCR, and TCRdb's table has in-frame clones only and misses some. The repertoire has some 130,000 clones, about three fifths of them found once; the top ten carry approximately 11%. Notes on this clone: Its antigen is currently unknown.

The genes are TRBV7-6 and TRBJ1-4, with unresolved D. The sequencing sample was made of PBMCs. This TCR was sampled from a middle-aged man in good health and CMV-seropositive. This CDR3 is CASKGPGDEKLFF. CDR3 sequence (DNA): TGTGCCAGCAAGGGCCCCGGGGATGAAAAACTGTTTTTT.